This T cell receptor (beta chain) originates from a study of blood T cell repertoires in COVID-19. This clone showed up just once. V lost 4 bases and J lost 1; bases outside the gene matches: 3. The CDR3 is 14 residues long. Per the germline V gene, CDR1 is LNHDA and CDR2 is SQIVND (reference sequence). Here immunoSEQ multiplex PCR was the method, and the copy in TCRdb shows in-frame clones only, minus some. This table has tens of thousands of clones, around 83% appearing once. Sequencing used peripheral blood. The chain carries TRBV19 and TRBJ2-7; TRBD1 matches at 8 bases. This clonotype originated in a man aged 45 to 65 with active COVID-19. The CDR3 DNA reads as TGTGCCAGTAGTACAGGGGGCGCTTCCTACGAGCAGTACTTC. As protein: CASSTGGASYEQYF.